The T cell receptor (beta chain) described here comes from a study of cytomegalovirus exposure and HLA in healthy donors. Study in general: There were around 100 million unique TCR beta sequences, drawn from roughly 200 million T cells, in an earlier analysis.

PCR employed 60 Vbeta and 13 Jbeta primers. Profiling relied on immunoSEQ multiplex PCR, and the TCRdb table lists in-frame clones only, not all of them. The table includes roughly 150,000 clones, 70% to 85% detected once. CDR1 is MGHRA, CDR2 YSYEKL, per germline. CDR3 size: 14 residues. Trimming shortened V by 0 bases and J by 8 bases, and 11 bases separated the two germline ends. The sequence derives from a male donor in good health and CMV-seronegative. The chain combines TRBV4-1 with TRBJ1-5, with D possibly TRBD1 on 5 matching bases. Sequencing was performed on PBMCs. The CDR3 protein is CASSQETRGEPQHF. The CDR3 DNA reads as TGCGCCAGCAGCCAAGAAACACGGGGGGAGCCCCAGCATTTT.